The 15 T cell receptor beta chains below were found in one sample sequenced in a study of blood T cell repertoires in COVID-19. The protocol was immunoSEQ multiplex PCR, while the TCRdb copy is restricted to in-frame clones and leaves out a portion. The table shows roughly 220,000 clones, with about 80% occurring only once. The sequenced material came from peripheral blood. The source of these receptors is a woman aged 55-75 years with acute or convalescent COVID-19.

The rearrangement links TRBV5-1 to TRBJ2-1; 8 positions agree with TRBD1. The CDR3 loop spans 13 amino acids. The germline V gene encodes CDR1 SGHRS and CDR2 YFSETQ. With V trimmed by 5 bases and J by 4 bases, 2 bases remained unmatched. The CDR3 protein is CASSDRGYNEQFF. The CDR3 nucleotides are TGCGCCAGCAGTGACAGGGGATACAATGAGCAGTTCTTC.

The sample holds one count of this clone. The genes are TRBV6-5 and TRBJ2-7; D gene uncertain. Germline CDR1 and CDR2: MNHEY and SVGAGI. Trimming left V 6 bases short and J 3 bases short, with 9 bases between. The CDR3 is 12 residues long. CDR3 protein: CASRKDNYEQYF. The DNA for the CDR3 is TGTGCCAGCAGGAAAGACAACTACGAGCAGTACTTC.

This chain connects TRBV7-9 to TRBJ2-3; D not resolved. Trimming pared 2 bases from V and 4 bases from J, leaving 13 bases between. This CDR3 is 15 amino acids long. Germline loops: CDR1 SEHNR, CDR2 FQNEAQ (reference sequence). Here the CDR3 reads CASSLRSTAADTQYF. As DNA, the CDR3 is TGTGCCAGCAGCTTAAGGTCCACTGCGGCAGATACGCAGTATTTT.

Here the CDR3 DNA reads TGTGCCAGCATAGGGGCCAGCTCCTACGAGCAGTACTTC. Its protein product is CASIGASSYEQYF. The chain carries TRBV6-6 and TRBJ2-7, with D maybe TRBD1 (5 bases). V lost 7 bases and J lost 0, with 10 bases in between. Looked up from germline, CDR1 is MNHNY and CDR2 is SVGAGI (reference sequence). CDR3 size: 13 residues.

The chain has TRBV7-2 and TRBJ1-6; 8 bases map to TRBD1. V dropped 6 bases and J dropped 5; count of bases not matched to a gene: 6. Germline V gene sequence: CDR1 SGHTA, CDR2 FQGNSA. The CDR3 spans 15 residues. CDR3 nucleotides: TGTGCCAGCAGTAACGGACAGGGAGATAATTCACCCCTCCACTTT. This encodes CASSNGQGDNSPLHF.

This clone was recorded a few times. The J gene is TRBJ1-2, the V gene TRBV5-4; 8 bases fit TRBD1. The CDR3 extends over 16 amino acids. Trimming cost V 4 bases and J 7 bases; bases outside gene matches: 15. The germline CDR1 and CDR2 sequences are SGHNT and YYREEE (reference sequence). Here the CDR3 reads CASSVPQLTGGGGYTF. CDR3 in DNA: TGTGCCAGCAGCGTGCCTCAGTTAACAGGGGGAGGTGGCTACACCTTC.

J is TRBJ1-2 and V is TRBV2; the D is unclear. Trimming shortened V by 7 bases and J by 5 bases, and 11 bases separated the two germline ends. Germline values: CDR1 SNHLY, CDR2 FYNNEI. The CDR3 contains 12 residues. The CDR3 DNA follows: TGTGCCAGCACGGTGGGCCTTTATGGCTACACCTTC. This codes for CASTVGLYGYTF.

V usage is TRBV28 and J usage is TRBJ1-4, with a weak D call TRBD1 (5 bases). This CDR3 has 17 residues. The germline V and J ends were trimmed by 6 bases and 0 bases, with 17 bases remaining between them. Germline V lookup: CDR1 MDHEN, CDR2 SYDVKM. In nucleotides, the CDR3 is TGTGCCAGCAGCCAATGGGCTACAGGTTCAACTAATGAAAAACTGTTTTTT. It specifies CASSQWATGSTNEKLFF.

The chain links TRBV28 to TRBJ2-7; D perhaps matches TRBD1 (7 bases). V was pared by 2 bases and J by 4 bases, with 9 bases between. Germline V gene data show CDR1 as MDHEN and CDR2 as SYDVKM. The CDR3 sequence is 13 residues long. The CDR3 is CASSLPGGYEQYF. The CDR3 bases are TGTGCCAGCAGTTTACCAGGGGGGTACGAGCAGTACTTC.

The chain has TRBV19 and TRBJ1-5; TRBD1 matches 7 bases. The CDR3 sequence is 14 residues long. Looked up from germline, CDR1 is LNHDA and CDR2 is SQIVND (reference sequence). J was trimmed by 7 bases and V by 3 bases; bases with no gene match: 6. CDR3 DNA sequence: TGTGCCAGTAGTATCCCAGGGGGTCACCAGCCCCAGCATTTT. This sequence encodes CASSIPGGHQPQHF.

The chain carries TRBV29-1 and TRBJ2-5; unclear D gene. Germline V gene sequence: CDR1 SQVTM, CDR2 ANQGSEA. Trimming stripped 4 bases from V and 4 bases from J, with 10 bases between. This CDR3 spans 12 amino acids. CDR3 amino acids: CSVVPVSETQYF. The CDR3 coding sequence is TGCAGCGTTGTACCGGTTTCAGAGACCCAGTACTTC.

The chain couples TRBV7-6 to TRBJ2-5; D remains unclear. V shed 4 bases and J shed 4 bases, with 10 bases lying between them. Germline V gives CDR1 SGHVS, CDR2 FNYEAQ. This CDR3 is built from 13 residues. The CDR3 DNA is TGTGCCAGCAGCTCAGCTCCTCTAGAGACCCAGTACTTC. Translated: CASSSAPLETQYF.

CDR3 in DNA: TGTGCCAGCAGTTTGGATCAGGTGAGCACTGAAGCTTTCTTT. It is translated as CASSLDQVSTEAFF. This chain links TRBV6-2 or TRBV6-3 with TRBJ1-1, with D unclear. Germline V gene data show CDR1 as MNHEY and CDR2 as SVGEGT. V was shortened by 4 bases and J by 4 bases, with 13 bases between the two germline ends. The CDR3 contains 14 residues.

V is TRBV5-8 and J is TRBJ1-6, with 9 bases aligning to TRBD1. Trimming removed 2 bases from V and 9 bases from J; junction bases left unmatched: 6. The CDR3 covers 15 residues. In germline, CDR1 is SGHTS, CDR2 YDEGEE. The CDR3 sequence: CASSFEDRGRSPLHF. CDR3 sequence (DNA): TGTGCCAGCAGCTTCGAGGACAGGGGACGTTCACCCCTCCACTTT.

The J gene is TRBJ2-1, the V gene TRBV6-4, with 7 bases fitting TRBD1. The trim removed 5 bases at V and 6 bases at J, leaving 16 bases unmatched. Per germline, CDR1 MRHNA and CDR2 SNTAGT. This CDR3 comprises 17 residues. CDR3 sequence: CASSNPGQLSAGNEQFF. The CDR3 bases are TGTGCCAGCAGTAATCCGGGACAGCTATCGGCCGGCAATGAGCAGTTCTTC.